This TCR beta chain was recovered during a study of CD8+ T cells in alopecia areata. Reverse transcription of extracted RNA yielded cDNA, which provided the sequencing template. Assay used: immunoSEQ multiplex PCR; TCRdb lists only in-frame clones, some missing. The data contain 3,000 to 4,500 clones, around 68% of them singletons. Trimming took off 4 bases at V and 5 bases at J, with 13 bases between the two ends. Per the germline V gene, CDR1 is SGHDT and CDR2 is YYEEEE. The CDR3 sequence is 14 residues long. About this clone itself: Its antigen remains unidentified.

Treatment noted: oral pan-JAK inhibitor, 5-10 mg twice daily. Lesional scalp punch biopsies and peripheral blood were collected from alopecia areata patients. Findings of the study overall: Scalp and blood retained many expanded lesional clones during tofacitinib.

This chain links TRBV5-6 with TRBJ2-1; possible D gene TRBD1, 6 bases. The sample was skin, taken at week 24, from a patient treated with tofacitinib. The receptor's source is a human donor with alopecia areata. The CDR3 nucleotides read TGTGCCAGCAGCGGAGCAGGGGCCAACAATGAGCAGTTCTTC. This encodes CASSGAGANNEQFF.